The table lists the clone carrying this T cell receptor beta chain with a few counts. Its antigen is unknown. TCRdb passed the 5' RACE reads through MiXCR, listing each CDR3 protein once. Of hundreds of thousands of distinct CDR3 sequences in the sample, 20% to 25% are singletons; the top ten hold 0.45% to 0.5%. This CDR3 comprises 16 residues. V lost 4 bases, J lost 2 bases, and 18 bases lay in between. Germline CDR1 and CDR2: DFQATT and SNEGSKA (reference sequence). The sample comes from a study of identical twins. Study outcomes and limitations: Part of the zero-insertion signal could reflect confounding by invariant MAIT and iNKT cells.

These same records also appear under a second study, on yellow fever vaccine responses in identical twins. That source reports: Twins showed a vaccine T cell response that reportedly seemed partly convergent, partly personalized.

This TCR came from a woman aged 18-29 years in good health. The V and J genes are TRBV20-1 and TRBJ1-5; D possibly corresponds to TRBD1 (6 bases). Input material: CD4+ T cells sorted from blood. The CDR3 DNA sequence: TGCAGTGCTATCCTAGGTGAGGGGGTTGGCAATCAGCCCCAGCATTTT. Protein: CSAILGEGVGNQPQHF.